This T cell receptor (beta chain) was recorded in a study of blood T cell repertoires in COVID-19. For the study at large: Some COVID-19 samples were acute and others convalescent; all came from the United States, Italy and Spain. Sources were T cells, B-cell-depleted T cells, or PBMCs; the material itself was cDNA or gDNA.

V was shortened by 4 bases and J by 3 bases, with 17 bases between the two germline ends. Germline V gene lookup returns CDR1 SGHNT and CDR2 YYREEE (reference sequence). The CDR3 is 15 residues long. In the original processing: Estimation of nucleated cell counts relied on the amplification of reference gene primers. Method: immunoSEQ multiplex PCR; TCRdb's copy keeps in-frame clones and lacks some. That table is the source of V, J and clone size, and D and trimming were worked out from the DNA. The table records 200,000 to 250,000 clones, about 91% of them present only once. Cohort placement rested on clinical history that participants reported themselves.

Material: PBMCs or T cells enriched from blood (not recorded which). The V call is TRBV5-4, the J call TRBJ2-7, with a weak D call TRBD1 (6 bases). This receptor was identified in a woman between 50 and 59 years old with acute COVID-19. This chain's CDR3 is CASSPGIGGFYEQYF. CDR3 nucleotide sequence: TGTGCCAGCAGCCCAGGGATAGGGGGTTTCTACGAGCAGTACTTC.